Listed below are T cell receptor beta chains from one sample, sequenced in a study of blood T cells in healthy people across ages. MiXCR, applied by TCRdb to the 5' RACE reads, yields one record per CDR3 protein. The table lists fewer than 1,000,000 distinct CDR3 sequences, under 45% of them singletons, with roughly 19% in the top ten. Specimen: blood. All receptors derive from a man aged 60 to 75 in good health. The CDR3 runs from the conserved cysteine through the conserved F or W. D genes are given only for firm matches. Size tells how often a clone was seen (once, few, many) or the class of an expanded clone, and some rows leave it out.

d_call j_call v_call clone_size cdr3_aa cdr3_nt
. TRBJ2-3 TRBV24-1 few CATAGAKEPTDTQYF TGTGCCACCGCTGGGGCCAAGGAGCCCACAGATACGCAGTATTTT
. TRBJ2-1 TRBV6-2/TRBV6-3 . CASRPGGLAIDEQFF TGTGCCAGCAGACCCGGGGGCCTAGCGATCGATGAGCAGTTCTTC
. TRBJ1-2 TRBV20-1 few CSARDTTNYGYTF TGCAGTGCTAGAGATACGACTAACTATGGCTACACCTTC
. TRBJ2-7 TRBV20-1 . CSAIGPRYEQYF TGCAGTGCTATAGGACCGCGCTACGAGCAGTACTTC
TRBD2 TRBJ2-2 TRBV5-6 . CASSPSGGTSTGELFF TGTGCCAGCAGCCCTAGCGGGGGGACGAGCACCGGGGAGCTGTTTTTT
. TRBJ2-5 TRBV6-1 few CASNRAKKETQYF TGTGCCAGCAACAGGGCTAAAAAAGAGACCCAGTACTTC
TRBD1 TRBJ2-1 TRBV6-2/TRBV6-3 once CASGLTGTYEQFF TGTGCCAGCGGATTGACAGGGACCTACGAGCAGTTCTTC
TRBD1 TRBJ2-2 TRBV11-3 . CASSFRSTGQGELFF TGTGCCAGCAGCTTCCGATCGACGGGACAGGGGGAGCTGTTTTTT
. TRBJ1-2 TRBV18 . CASSPNTEYGYTF TGTGCCAGCTCACCAAATACAGAGTATGGCTACACCTTC
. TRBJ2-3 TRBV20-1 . CSARDPSHHSTDTQYF TGCAGTGCTAGAGATCCTTCCCATCATAGCACAGATACGCAGTATTTT
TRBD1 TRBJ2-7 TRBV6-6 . CASVGDRSYEQYF TGTGCCAGCGTTGGGGACAGGTCCTACGAGCAGTACTTC
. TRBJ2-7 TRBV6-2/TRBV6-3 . CASSYSLASYEQYF TGTGCCAGCAGTTACTCCTTGGCTTCCTACGAGCAGTACTTC
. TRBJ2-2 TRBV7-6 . CASSLSSGDTGELFF TGTGCCAGCAGCTTATCCTCAGGAGACACCGGGGAGCTGTTTTTT
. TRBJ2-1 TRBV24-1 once CATSAPQRPEQFF TGTGCCACCAGTGCCCCCCAACGGCCTGAGCAGTTCTTC
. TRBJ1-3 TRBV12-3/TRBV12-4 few CASSLGQTGNTIYF TGTGCCAGCAGTTTAGGCCAGACTGGAAACACCATATATTTT
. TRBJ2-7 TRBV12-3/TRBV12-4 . CASSSGQHVEQYF TGTGCCAGCAGCAGCGGACAACACGTCGAGCAGTACTTC
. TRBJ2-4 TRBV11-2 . CASSLVDLIQYF TGTGCCAGCAGCTTAGTTGATCTCATTCAGTACTTC
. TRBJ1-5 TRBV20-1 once CSARGPGALGNQPQHF TGCAGTGCTAGAGGCCCTGGGGCTTTGGGCAATCAGCCCCAGCATTTT
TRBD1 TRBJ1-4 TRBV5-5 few CASSVGQVGEKLFF TGTGCCAGCAGTGTTGGACAGGTCGGGGAAAAACTGTTTTTT
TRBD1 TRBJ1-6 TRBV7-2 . CASSPQGVYNSPLHF TGTGCCAGCAGCCCCCAGGGGGTGTATAATTCACCCCTCCACTTT
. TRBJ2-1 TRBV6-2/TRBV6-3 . CASGRRVNEQSF TGTGCCAGCGGCCGCAGGGTCAATGAGCAGTCCTTC
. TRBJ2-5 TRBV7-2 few CASSLGPKSGQETQYF TGTGCCAGCAGCTTAGGCCCTAAGTCAGGGCAAGAGACCCAGTACTTC
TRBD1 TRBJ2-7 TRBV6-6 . CASMGTDSYEQYF TGTGCCAGCATGGGGACAGACTCCTACGAGCAGTACTTC
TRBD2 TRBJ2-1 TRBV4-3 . CASSQAILAGGQNEQFF TGCGCCAGCAGCCAAGCAATTCTAGCGGGGGGCCAGAATGAGCAGTTCTTC
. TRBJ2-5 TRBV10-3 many CAISLGGETQYF TGTGCCATCAGTTTGGGGGGAGAGACCCAGTACTTC
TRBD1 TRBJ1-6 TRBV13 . CASSLGLQGASPLHF TGTGCCAGCAGCTTAGGCCTACAGGGGGCTTCACCCCTCCACTTT
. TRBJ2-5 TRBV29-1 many CSVAWTVQETQYF TGCAGCGTTGCTTGGACAGTACAAGAGACCCAGTACTTC
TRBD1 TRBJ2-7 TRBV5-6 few CASSAQGDTYEQYF TGTGCCAGCAGCGCGCAGGGGGATACCTACGAGCAGTACTTC
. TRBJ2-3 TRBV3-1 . CASSQWGNPDTQYF TGTGCCAGCAGCCAATGGGGTAACCCAGATACGCAGTATTTT
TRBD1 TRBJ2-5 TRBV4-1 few CASSQVVNGGTGGETQYF TGCGCCAGCAGCCAAGTTGTAAATGGTGGGACAGGGGGAGAGACCCAGTACTTC
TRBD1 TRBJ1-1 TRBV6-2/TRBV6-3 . CASSYLDREGVNTEAFF TGTGCCAGCAGTTATCTCGACAGGGAAGGGGTGAACACTGAAGCTTTCTTT
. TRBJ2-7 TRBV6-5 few CASSYPGKGEQYF TGTGCTAGCAGTTACCCCGGTAAGGGAGAGCAGTACTTC
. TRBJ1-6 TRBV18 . CASSINSGHLLALHF TGTGCCAGCTCCATCAACAGCGGCCATCTTTTGGCCCTCCACTTT
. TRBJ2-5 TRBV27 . CASRGTYNEQYF TGTGCCTCCAGAGGTACCTACAATGAGCAGTACTTC
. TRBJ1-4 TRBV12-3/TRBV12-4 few CASSFRGGNEKLFF TGTGCCAGCAGTTTCAGAGGGGGAAATGAAAAACTGTTTTTT
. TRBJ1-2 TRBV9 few CASSDTAYGYTF TGTGCCAGCAGCGATACAGCCTATGGCTACACCTTC
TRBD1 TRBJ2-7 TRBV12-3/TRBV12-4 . CASSYRGSVSYEQYF TGTGCCAGCAGTTACAGGGGGTCAGTCTCCTACGAGCAGTACTTC
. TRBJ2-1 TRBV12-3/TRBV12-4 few CASSLVNSLSYNEQFF TGTGCCAGCAGTTTAGTTAATAGCCTCTCCTACAATGAGCAGTTCTTC
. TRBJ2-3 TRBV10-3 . CAISEARGSTDTQYF TGTGCCATCAGTGAGGCCCGTGGAAGCACAGATACGCAGTATTTT
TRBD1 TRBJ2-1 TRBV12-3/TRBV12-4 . CASSVDRVVGFF TGTGCCAGCAGTGTTGACAGGGTTGTGGGGTTCTTC
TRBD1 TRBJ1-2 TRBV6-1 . CASWDRGYGYTF TGTGCCAGCTGGGACAGGGGATATGGCTACACCTTC
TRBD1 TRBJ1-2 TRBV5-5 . CASSLDPGQGKYGYTF TGTGCCAGCAGCTTGGATCCGGGACAGGGGAAATATGGCTACACCTTC
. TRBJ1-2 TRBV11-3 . CASSWPRGYGYTF TGTGCCAGCAGCTGGCCCCGTGGGTATGGCTACACCTTC
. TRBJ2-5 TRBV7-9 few CASSPGSGRETQYF TGTGCCAGCAGCCCCGGAAGCGGACGAGAGACCCAGTACTTC
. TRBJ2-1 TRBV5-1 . CASSLEGHLAYNEQFF TGCGCCAGCAGCTTGGAGGGACACCTTGCGTACAATGAGCAGTTCTTC